This T cell receptor (beta chain) is drawn from a study of T cell responses to AZD1222 COVID-19 vaccine. Broader study findings: In a largely white British group with more females than males, clonal diversity was possibly underestimated. When two AZD1222 doses had been given, Spike-specific TCR breadth and depth rose. Epitopes outside B.1.351 and B.1.1.7 mutated regions reportedly drew nearly half of spike TCRs.

V dropped 7 bases and J dropped 7 bases, with 16 bases sitting between them. The CDR3 runs to 13 residues. About this clone: What it binds is not known.

Researchers grouped second doses given at about 4 or about 12 weeks into one pool. Assay used: immunoSEQ multiplex PCR; TCRdb lists only in-frame clones, some missing. The table lists roughly 120,000 clones, roughly 90% of them singletons. The chain is built from TRBV12-3 or TRBV12-4 and TRBJ1-2, with D hard to call. The sequencing here drew on peripheral blood, taken 28 days after the second AZD1222 dose. The sequence was obtained from an adult who received the AZD1222 COVID-19 vaccine. CDR3: CASTPKRRVGYTF. For the CDR3, the DNA is TGTGCCAGCACCCCAAAACGGCGGGTTGGCTACACCTTC.